This T cell receptor (beta chain) appears in the sequencing data of a study of blood T cell repertoires in COVID-19. Study background: Material from acute and convalescent COVID-19 was sourced from the United States, Italy and Spain. PBMCs, B-cell-depleted T cells, or T cells were the source of the cDNA or gDNA that made up the material.

This CDR3 spans 16 amino acids. From germline, CDR1 is SNHLY and CDR2 FYNNEI. V lost 4 bases to trimming and J lost 1 base; unmatched junction nucleotides: 6. Those enrolled, adults aged roughly 18 to 90 years, came from around 25 US areas. Grouping used clinical history reported by participants in a survey and questionnaire. Libraries were prepared by immunoSEQ multiplex PCR; TCRdb keeps only in-frame clonotypes and omits some of them. The table includes 150,000 to 200,000 clones, more than 75% detected once. This TCR was recovered from a woman in her 50s with acute COVID-19. Sequencing used PBMCs or T cells enriched from blood (not recorded which). This chain joins TRBV2 and TRBJ2-5, with 10 bases lining up with TRBD2. The CDR3 nucleotides read TGTGCCAGCAGTGGGGGAGCGGGGGGGCCCCAAGAGACCCAGTACTTC. Translated, it gives CASSGGAGGPQETQYF.